This TCR beta chain was captured by sequencing in a study of somatic mutations in cytotoxic T cells in rheumatoid arthritis. V lost 3 bases, J lost 0 bases, and 10 bases lay in between. Germline V lookup: CDR1 SGHTA, CDR2 FQGNSA. The CDR3 consists of 15 residues. TCRdb keeps only in-frame clones here, not all; method: immunoSEQ multiplex PCR. Here the sample spans approximately 15,000 clones, approximately 80% being singletons. Concerning this clone itself: The antigen is undetermined.

Positive selection with magnetic beads achieved the isolation of CD4+ and CD8+ cells, followed by a flow cytometry check of purity. Notes on the study in general: CD8+ clonality increased with age in rheumatoid arthritis patients but not in healthy controls.

The clonotype comes from an adult with rheumatoid arthritis. The sample was CD8+ T cells sorted from blood. The V call is TRBV7-2, the J call TRBJ2-3; no definite D call. As DNA, the CDR3 is TGTGCCAGCAGCTTTAGACGGTCGAGCACAGATACGCAGTATTTT. Its translation is CASSFRRSSTDTQYF. Full variable domain (remainder filled in from reference TRBV7-2 and TRBJ2-3): GAGVSQSPSNKVTEKGKDVELRCDPISGHTALYWYRQSLGQGLEFLIYFQGNSAPDKSGLPSDRFSAERTGGSVSTLTIQRTQQEDSAVYLCASSFRRSSTDTQYFGPGTRLTVL.